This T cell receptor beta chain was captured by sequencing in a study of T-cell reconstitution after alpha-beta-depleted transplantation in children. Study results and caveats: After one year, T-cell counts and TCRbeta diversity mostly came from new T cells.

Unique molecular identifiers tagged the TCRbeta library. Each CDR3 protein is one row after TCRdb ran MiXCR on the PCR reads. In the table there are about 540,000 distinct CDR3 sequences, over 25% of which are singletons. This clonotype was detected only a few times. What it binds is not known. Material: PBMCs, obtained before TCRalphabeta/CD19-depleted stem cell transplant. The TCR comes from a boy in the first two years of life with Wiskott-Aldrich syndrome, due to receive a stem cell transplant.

The CDR3 nucleotides read TGCAGCGTTGAAGATCCCCTCATCGTTCGGGGGAACACTGAAGCTTTCTTT. Its protein is CSVEDPLIVRGNTEAFF. The V and J genes are TRBV29-1 and TRBJ1-1; no reliable D call. Trimming took 0 bases from V and 1 from J, leaving 18 bases between them. There are 17 residues in the CDR3. Per the germline V gene, CDR1 is SQVTM and CDR2 is ANQGSEA.